This is a list of T cell receptor beta chains from one sample in a study of T cells after yellow fever vaccination. Each CDR3 protein is one row after TCRdb ran MiXCR on the 5' RACE reads. The data contain over 100,000 distinct CDR3 sequences, around 8.6% of them singletons. The sample was CD8+ T cells sorted from PBMCs, taken 45 days after the yellow fever booster vaccination. The receptors come from a man under 40 who received the YFV17D yellow fever vaccine. Each CDR3 is given with its conserved first and last residue. D genes are given only for firm matches. For some rows the clone size is stated as once, few or many, or as a class when expanded; others skip it.

>TRBJ2-1|few|TRBD2|TRBV5-6
CASSLLAGPYNEQFF
TGTGCCAGCAGCTTACTAGCGGGACCATACAATGAGCAGTTCTTC
>TRBJ2-3|many|TRBD2|TRBV15
CATSREAGVVTDTQYF
TGTGCCACCAGCAGAGAGGCGGGAGTAGTCACAGATACGCAGTATTTT
>TRBJ1-2|NA|NA|TRBV19
CASSLPGLALSPYGYTF
TGTGCCAGTAGTCTCCCAGGACTTGCCTTATCACCCTATGGCTACACCTTC
>TRBJ2-7|few|NA|TRBV28
CASSPPGVDEQYF
TGTGCCAGCAGCCCCCCCGGGGTCGACGAGCAGTACTTC
>TRBJ2-1|NA|NA|TRBV5-5
CASTEGGNEQFF
TGTGCCAGCACAGAGGGCGGGAATGAGCAGTTCTTC
>TRBJ2-1|many|NA|TRBV7-9
CASSILDNEQFF
TGTGCCAGCAGCATCCTTGACAATGAGCAGTTCTTC
>TRBJ2-2|many|NA|TRBV29-1
CSVEEVRVTGELFF
TGCAGCGTTGAGGAGGTCAGGGTCACCGGGGAGCTGTTTTTT
>TRBJ2-5|many|NA|TRBV7-9
CASSLNRVMAKETQYF
TGTGCCAGCAGCTTGAATCGGGTAATGGCTAAAGAGACCCAGTACTTC
>TRBJ2-1|few|TRBD2|TRBV7-8
CASSLRAGGLSDEQFF
TGTGCCAGCAGCTTGCGCGCGGGAGGGCTTTCGGATGAGCAGTTCTTC
>TRBJ2-1|NA|NA|TRBV5-1
CASRAGNPDEQFF
TGCGCCAGCAGAGCTGGGAACCCCGATGAGCAGTTCTTC
>TRBJ2-5|many|NA|TRBV15
CATSRDREQETQYF
TGTGCCACCAGCAGAGACAGGGAACAAGAGACCCAGTACTTC
>TRBJ2-7|many|TRBD2|TRBV20-1
CSAKRLAETLGEQYF
TGCAGTGCTAAGCGACTAGCGGAGACCTTGGGGGAGCAGTACTTC
>TRBJ2-2|NA|NA|TRBV3-1
CASSQGWGLLTGELFF
TGTGCCAGCAGCCAAGGTTGGGGGCTCCTCACCGGGGAGCTGTTTTTT
>TRBJ2-5|many|NA|TRBV20-1
CSAYGLRTGIQETQYF
TGCAGTGCTTACGGGCTCCGAACAGGTATCCAAGAGACCCAGTACTTC
>TRBJ1-1|NA|TRBD1|TRBV15
CATQGQGVEAFF
TGTGCCACCCAGGGACAGGGGGTGGAAGCTTTCTTT
>TRBJ2-1|many|TRBD2|TRBV27
CASSGRGYNEQFF
TGTGCCAGCAGCGGGAGGGGCTACAATGAGCAGTTCTTC
>TRBJ2-7|many|TRBD1|TRBV7-2
CASSLAGQAEQYF
TGTGCCAGCAGCTTAGCCGGACAGGCTGAGCAGTACTTC
>TRBJ2-3|many|TRBD2|TRBV7-2
CASSLAVGGSTDTQYF
TGTGCCAGCAGCTTAGCTGTCGGGGGGAGCACAGATACGCAGTATTTT
>TRBJ2-3|NA|NA|TRBV7-2
CASSLAAPSTDTQYF
TGTGCCAGCAGCTTAGCGGCCCCTAGCACAGATACGCAGTATTTT
>TRBJ2-5|many|TRBD1|TRBV27
CASSPQPGGRETQYF
TGTGCCAGCAGTCCGCAACCAGGGGGCCGGGAGACCCAGTACTTC
>TRBJ2-7|few|NA|TRBV20-1
CSARRGEGGPAYEQYF
TGCAGTGCTAGGAGGGGGGAGGGAGGGCCGGCCTACGAGCAGTACTTC
>TRBJ2-4|many|NA|TRBV27
CASSSQQVAKNIQYF
TGTGCCAGCAGTTCCCAACAGGTAGCCAAAAACATTCAGTACTTC
>TRBJ2-7|few|NA|TRBV7-6
CASSLDPQAPLEEQYF
TGTGCCAGCAGCTTAGATCCACAGGCCCCCCTGGAGGAGCAGTACTTC
>TRBJ2-7|many|NA|TRBV15
CATGGRGPYEQYF
TGTGCCACCGGTGGCCGTGGACCCTACGAGCAGTACTTC